These 16 T cell receptor beta chains came from one sample sequenced in a study of graft-versus-host responses after intestinal transplantation (dated by TCRdb to about 2021). The library was made by the immunoSEQ multiplex PCR assay. TCRdb carries this immuneACCESS record with in-frame sequences only. Its versions omit some clonotypes, under half of them owing to an unresolved V gene in the studies checked, with the rest unexplained. In all, the sample holds 43,000 or so clones, and approximately 92% of those were seen once. The top ten clones comprise approximately 6% of the sample. The sequenced sample was PBMCs, obtained roughly 860 days after a first intestinal transplant, on the day of a second. Receptors were obtained from a human patient who received an intestinal transplant, so some T cells may come from the graft donor.

The rearrangement uses TRBV5-1 and TRBJ2-2, with TRBD2 identical over 7 bases. V shed 0 bases, J shed 10 bases, and the junction held 9 bases outside the gene matches. Germline-derived CDR1 and CDR2 are SGHRS and YFSETQ. The CDR3 extends over 15 amino acids. The CDR3 protein is CASSLEGRGLVELFF. The CDR3 DNA reads TGCGCCAGCAGCTTGGAGGGGAGGGGACTTGTGGAGCTGTTTTTT.

This rearrangement joins TRBV7-3 to TRBJ2-3; D is perhaps TRBD1 or TRBD2 (5 bases each). Germline CDR1 is SGHTA and CDR2 is FQGTGA. This CDR3 is built from 14 residues. Trimming stripped 2 bases from V and 3 bases from J, with 9 bases between. DNA for the CDR3: TGTGCCAGCAGCTTAGAGGGGTCAACAGATACGCAGTATTTT. Amino acids: CASSLEGSTDTQYF.

This chain joins TRBV7-3 and TRBJ1-2; a possible D gene is TRBD1 (6 bases). This CDR3 has 14 amino acids. Trimming cost V 3 bases and J 6 bases, with 14 bases left between them. The germline CDR1 and CDR2 sequences are SGHTA and FQGTGA. CDR3 protein: CASSLNREVDGYTF. The CDR3, as DNA: TGTGCCAGCAGCTTGAACAGGGAGGTAGATGGCTACACCTTC.

V gene TRBV11-2 combines with J gene TRBJ2-1; 13 bases are shared with TRBD2. The germline V gene has CDR1 SGHAT and CDR2 FQNNGV. The CDR3 covers 17 residues. V shed 3 bases, J shed 6 bases, and the junction held 8 bases outside the gene matches. The CDR3 DNA reads as TGTGCCAGCAGCTTGGGGACTAGCGGGACCATTCGCAATGAGCAGTTCTTC. Protein sequence: CASSLGTSGTIRNEQFF.

V is TRBV7-9 and J is TRBJ2-5, with TRBD1 matching 8 bases. The DNA end is more similar to TRBJ2-7, so the J call may be wrong. This CDR3 region has 14 residues. In germline, CDR1 is SEHNR, CDR2 FQNEAQ (reference sequence). The CDR3 region has the DNA TGTGCCAGCAGCTTCGGGACAGGCGCTTACGAGCAGTACTTC. Its protein product is CASSFGTGAYEQYF.

Only one count was recorded for this clone. The chain links TRBV19 to TRBJ2-1; D perhaps matches TRBD1 (6 bases). The germline V and J ends were trimmed by 0 bases and 8 bases, with 11 bases remaining between them. Germline V gives CDR1 LNHDA, CDR2 SQIVND (reference sequence). The CDR3 is made up of 14 amino acids. The chain's CDR3 is CASSIDHRADEQFF. The CDR3 nucleotides read TGTGCCAGTAGTATAGATCACAGGGCGGATGAGCAGTTCTTC.

This chain links TRBV7-9 with TRBJ1-1, with a possible D match to TRBD1 (5 bases). Trimming stripped 5 bases from V and 0 bases from J, with 16 bases between. The CDR3 has 16 residues. Per germline, CDR1 SEHNR and CDR2 FQNEAQ (reference sequence). The CDR3 bases are TGTGCCAGCAGCCCCAGAGACAGTTTCATGAACACTGAAGCTTTCTTT. This encodes CASSPRDSFMNTEAFF.

This chain joins TRBV9 and TRBJ2-2; D perhaps matches TRBD1 (5 bases). V shed 1 base and J shed 4 bases, with 11 bases lying between them. This CDR3 comprises 15 residues. Per germline, CDR1 SGDLS and CDR2 YYNGEE. The CDR3 is CASSVLGVGTGELFF. DNA for the CDR3: TGTGCCAGCAGCGTATTAGGGGTGGGCACCGGGGAGCTGTTTTTT.

This chain uses TRBV30 with TRBJ1-2; D not resolved. The CDR3 is made up of 11 amino acids. V was trimmed by 2 bases and J by 4 bases, leaving 5 bases between them. Germline V gives CDR1 GTSNPN, CDR2 SVGIG (reference sequence). The chain's CDR3 is CAWSLAYGYTF. DNA for the CDR3: TGTGCCTGGAGTCTAGCCTATGGCTACACCTTC.

The chain combines TRBV29-1 with TRBJ2-7, with a possible D match to TRBD2 (6 bases). There are 13 residues in the CDR3. From germline, CDR1 is SQVTM and CDR2 ANQGSEA. V dropped 5 bases and J dropped 4 bases, with 15 bases sitting between them. CDR3 in DNA: TGCAGCGTTCTGTCCCGGGACTCATACGAGCAGTACTTC. Protein sequence: CSVLSRDSYEQYF.

The chain joins TRBV18 to TRBJ1-2; no clear D. From germline, CDR1 is KGHSH and CDR2 LQKENI. This CDR3 comprises 14 residues. V lost 1 base to trimming and J lost 14 bases, with 20 bases between them. The CDR3 here is CASSPQTLIYGHTF. CDR3 in DNA: TGTGCCAGCTCACCACAAACATTAATTTATGGCCATACCTTC.

The V call is TRBV6-5, the J call TRBJ2-7; 8 bases are shared with TRBD1. In germline, CDR1 is MNHEY, CDR2 SVGAGI. This CDR3 has 15 amino acids. J gave up 4 bases and V 2 bases, and 7 bases lay outside the gene matches. The CDR3: CASSYMAGGGYEQYF. In DNA, the CDR3 is TGTGCCAGCAGTTACATGGCAGGGGGCGGGTACGAGCAGTACTTC.

The V call is TRBV28, the J call TRBJ1-4; a weak D match, TRBD1 (6 bases). Germline loops: CDR1 MDHEN, CDR2 SYDVKM. Between the trimmed V and J ends, which lost 5 bases and 4 bases, there was a span of 14 bases. The CDR3 has 15 amino acids. The CDR3 DNA reads TGTGCCAGCAGTCCCCAGGGGTTCGGTAATGAAAAACTGTTTTTT. Residues: CASSPQGFGNEKLFF.

The chain recombines TRBV6-5 with TRBJ1-1, with D possibly TRBD1 on 6 matching bases. V was trimmed by 7 bases and J by 5 bases, leaving 14 bases between them. The CDR3 has 13 residues. Germline V gives CDR1 MNHEY, CDR2 SVGAGI. CDR3 sequence (DNA): TGTGCCAGCACAACAGGGAGTGGAACTGAAGCTTTCTTT. Protein: CASTTGSGTEAFF.

The J gene is TRBJ2-2, the V gene TRBV7-3, with 7 positions matching TRBD2. The CDR3 has 15 residues. The V and J ends lost 1 base and 6 bases, in that order; junction bases with no gene match: 5. Germline loops: CDR1 SGHTA, CDR2 FQGTGA. The CDR3 nucleotides are TGTGCCAGCAGCTTAAGTCTAGCGGCTGCCGGGGAGCTGTTTTTT. It yields the protein CASSLSLAAAGELFF.

This clone is a singleton in its sample. The chain links TRBV28 to TRBJ1-1, with a weak D call TRBD1 (6 bases). The germline V gene encodes CDR1 MDHEN and CDR2 SYDVKM. V lost 5 bases and J lost 6, with 22 bases in between. The CDR3 consists of 16 residues. The CDR3 DNA reads as TGTGCCAGCAGTCCGGAACCGGGACATGGGATCGCTGAAGCTTTCTTT. This translates into CASSPEPGHGIAEAFF.